This TCR beta chain was found in a study of glioma-infiltrating T cells. The iRepertoire nested amplicon-rescue multiplex PCR amplified TCR alpha and beta CDR3s from RNA. One entry per CDR3 protein results from TCRdb running MiXCR on the multiplex PCR reads. Of 95,000 to 110,000 distinct CDR3 sequences detected, 29% appear once; the ten largest clones hold 44%. Germline loops: CDR1 MGHRA, CDR2 YSYEKL. Trimming cost V 1 base and J 4 bases, with 18 bases left between them. The CDR3 sequence is 17 residues long. This clonotype was found many times. The V call is TRBV4-1, the J call TRBJ2-3; tentatively, D is TRBD2 (7 bases). Sequenced sample: glioma tissue, nonneoplastic brain tissue, or PBMCs (not recorded which). This clonotype originated in a human donor with low-grade glioma or glioblastoma, undergoing nonglioma brain surgery, or in good health (not recorded which). The chain's CDR3 is CASSQVSGGGSADTQYF. CDR3 coding DNA: TGCGCCAGCAGCCAAGTATCGGGGGGCGGTAGCGCAGATACGCAGTATTTT.